This T cell receptor (beta chain) derives from a study of T cell repertoires in cytomegalovirus infection. Study conclusions and caveats: Adding up the frequency of public TCR beta families identified people who carried CMV plus the relevant HLA. HLA-C-restricted CMV-specific TCR beta clonotypes were dominant in the ex vivo response.

TCRdb recomputed calls from the reads with MiXCR, one row per CDR3 protein. This sample has around 260,000 distinct CDR3 sequences, with 25% found just once. The CDR3 has 12 residues. CDR1 SQVTM and CDR2 ANQGSEA come from the germline V gene. V was trimmed by 4 bases and J by 4 bases, leaving 8 bases between them. Comments on this clonotype: The antigen is not known.

The receptor comes from a human donor in good health (CMV status not recorded). Some clones in this sample may be carry-over from other donors' samples. The sequencing input was PBMCs. The chain employs TRBV29-1 and TRBJ2-1; D call uncertain. CDR3 residues: CSVGPRYNEQFF. CDR3 DNA sequence: TGCAGCGTTGGGCCCAGATACAATGAGCAGTTCTTC.